Below are 3 T cell receptor beta chains sequenced from a single sample in a study of blood T cell repertoires in COVID-19. Sequencing was performed with immunoSEQ multiplex PCR; in TCRdb, only in-frame clones are kept and a portion is missing. The sample has under 150,000 clones; about 84% are singletons. Sequencing was done on a sample of peripheral blood. These receptors came from a man aged 50-60 years with acute or convalescent COVID-19.

The V call is TRBV6-5, the J call TRBJ1-3, with 8 nucleotides matching TRBD1. The V segment lost 4 bases and the J segment 4 bases; nucleotides outside the gene matches: 6. Germline assignment: CDR1 MNHEY and CDR2 SVGAGI. The CDR3 runs to 15 residues. CDR3 in amino acids: CASSSGGAMGNTIYF. The DNA of the CDR3 is TGTGCCAGCAGTTCAGGGGGCGCGATGGGAAACACCATATATTTT.

CDR3 region: CASNRVLPGTEAFF. Written as DNA, the CDR3 is TGTGCCAGCAACCGGGTCCTACCGGGCACTGAAGCTTTCTTT. The chain carries TRBV28 and TRBJ1-1, with no clear D. Germline CDR1 reads MDHEN; CDR2 reads SYDVKM. The CDR3 has 14 amino acids. Trimming stripped 7 bases from V and 4 bases from J, with 16 bases between.

This clone has just a few counts. The gene calls are TRBV18 and TRBJ2-7; D not resolved. In germline, CDR1 is KGHSH, CDR2 LQKENI. V lost 2 bases to trimming and J lost 2 bases, with 10 bases between them. The CDR3 has 14 residues. The CDR3 region is CASSPIGNTYEQYV. As DNA, the CDR3 is TGTGCCAGCTCACCAATCGGTAATACCTACGAGCAGTACGTC.